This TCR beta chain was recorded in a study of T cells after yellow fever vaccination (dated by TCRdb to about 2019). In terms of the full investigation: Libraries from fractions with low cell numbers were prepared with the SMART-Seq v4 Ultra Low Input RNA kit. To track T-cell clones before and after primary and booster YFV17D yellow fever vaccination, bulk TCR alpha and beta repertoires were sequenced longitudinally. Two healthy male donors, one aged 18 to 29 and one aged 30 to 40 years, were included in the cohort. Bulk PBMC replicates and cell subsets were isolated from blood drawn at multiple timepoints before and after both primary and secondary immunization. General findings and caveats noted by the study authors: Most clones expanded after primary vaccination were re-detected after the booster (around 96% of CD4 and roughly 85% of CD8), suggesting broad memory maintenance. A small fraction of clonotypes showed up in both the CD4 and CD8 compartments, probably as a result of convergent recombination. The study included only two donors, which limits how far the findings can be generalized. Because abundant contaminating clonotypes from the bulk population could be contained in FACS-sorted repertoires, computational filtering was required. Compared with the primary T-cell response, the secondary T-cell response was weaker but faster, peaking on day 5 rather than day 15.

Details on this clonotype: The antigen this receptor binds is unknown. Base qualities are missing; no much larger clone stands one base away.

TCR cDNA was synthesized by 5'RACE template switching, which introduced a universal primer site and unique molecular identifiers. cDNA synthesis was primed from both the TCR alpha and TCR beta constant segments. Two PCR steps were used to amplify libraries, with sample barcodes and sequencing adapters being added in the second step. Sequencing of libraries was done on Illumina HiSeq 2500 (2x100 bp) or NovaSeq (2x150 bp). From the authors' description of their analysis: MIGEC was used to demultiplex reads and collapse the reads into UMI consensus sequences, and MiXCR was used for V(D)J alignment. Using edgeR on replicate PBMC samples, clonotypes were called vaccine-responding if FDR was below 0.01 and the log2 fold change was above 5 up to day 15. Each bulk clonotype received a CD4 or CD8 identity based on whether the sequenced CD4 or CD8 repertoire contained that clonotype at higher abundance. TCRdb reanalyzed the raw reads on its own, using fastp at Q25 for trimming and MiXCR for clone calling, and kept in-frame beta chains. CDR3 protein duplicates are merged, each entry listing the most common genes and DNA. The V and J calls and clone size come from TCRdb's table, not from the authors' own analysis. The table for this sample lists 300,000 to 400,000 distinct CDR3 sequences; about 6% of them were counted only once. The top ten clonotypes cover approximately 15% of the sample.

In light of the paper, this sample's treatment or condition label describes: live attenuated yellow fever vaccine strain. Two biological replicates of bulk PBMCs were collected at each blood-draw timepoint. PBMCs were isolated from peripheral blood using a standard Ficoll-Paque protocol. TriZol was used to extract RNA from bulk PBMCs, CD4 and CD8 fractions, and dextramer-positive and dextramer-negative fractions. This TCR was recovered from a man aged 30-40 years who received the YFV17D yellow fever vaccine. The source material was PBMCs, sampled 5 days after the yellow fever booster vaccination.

At the DNA level, the sequence is TGCAGCGTTGGGGATTTGGACAGCTCTGGAAACACCATATATTTT. Its protein product is CSVGDLDSSGNTIYF. In this chain, TRBV29-1 is recombined with TRBJ1-3; TRBD1 is perhaps the D gene, given 6 matching bases. In the germline V gene, CDR1 corresponds to SQVTM and CDR2 to ANQGSEA. From the cysteine up to the phenylalanine, the CDR3 has a length of 15 residues. Only the CDR3 portion is preserved as DNA: 45 bases, with reading frame beginning at the first base. Trimming costs V 4 bases and J 0 bases, and their ends lie 13 bases apart.